Following are 27 T cell receptor beta chains from one sample sequenced in a study of response to subunit inactivated influenza vaccine. TCRdb re-called the RT-PCR reads through MiXCR, storing one row per CDR3 protein. The sample has under 750,000 distinct CDR3 sequences, 12% seen once. The sequencing here drew on PBMCs from blood, taken on the day of vaccination. These TCRs come from a man aged 45 to 65 who received an inactivated influenza vaccine.

This clonotype was seen more than once but under ten times. This chain links TRBV10-3 with TRBJ2-4; TRBD1 is a possible D gene (6 bases). CDR3 length: 12 residues. The germline V gene has CDR1 ENHRY and CDR2 SYGVKD. Trimming stripped 7 bases from V and 15 bases from J, with 19 bases between. This CDR3 reads CAINFTGCKRYF. In DNA form, the CDR3 reads TGTGCCATCAACTTTACAGGGTGTAAACGGTACTTC.

The rearrangement links TRBV12-3 or TRBV12-4 to TRBJ2-5; maybe TRBD1 (6 bases). V was cut by 6 bases and J by 2 bases, with 10 bases left in between. CDR3 size: 13 residues. DNA for the CDR3: TGTGCCAGCAGGGACAGAAATCAAGAGACCCAGTACTTC. Translating it yields CASRDRNQETQYF.

This clonotype was detected a few times. This sequence joins TRBV27 and TRBJ2-7; 9 bases are a match to TRBD1. The germline V gene has CDR1 MNHEY and CDR2 SMNVEV (reference sequence). This CDR3 has 15 amino acids. The V gene end was trimmed by 5 bases and the J gene end by 4 bases; junction bases not matched to a gene: 9. The CDR3 spells CASSAPGTGKYEQYF. Here the CDR3 DNA reads TGTGCCAGCAGTGCCCCCGGGACAGGGAAGTACGAGCAGTACTTC.

This chain links TRBV7-2 with TRBJ1-4; the D is unclear. Per germline, CDR1 SGHTA and CDR2 FQGNSA. CDR3 length: 14 residues. Trimming removed 3 bases from V and 8 bases from J, with 13 bases in between. The CDR3 loop reads CASSLRFGREKLFF. The DNA of the CDR3 is TGTGCCAGCAGCTTGAGGTTCGGACGGGAAAAACTGTTTTTT.

This sequence joins TRBV6-5 and TRBJ2-6; TRBD2 matches 8 bases. The CDR3 covers 19 residues. Trimming removed 0 bases from V and 1 base from J; junction bases left unmatched: 8. CDR1 and CDR2 from the germline V gene are MNHEY and SVGAGI. The CDR3 nucleotides read TGTGCCAGCAGTTACTCGATCGGCGGGAGGATTTCTGGGGCCAACGTCCTGACTTTC. Protein sequence: CASSYSIGGRISGANVLTF.

The rearrangement joins TRBV27 to TRBJ2-3, with 8 bases matching TRBD1. The CDR3 covers 15 residues. The V gene end was trimmed by 5 bases and the J gene end by 4 bases; junction bases not matched to a gene: 8. Per germline, CDR1 MNHEY and CDR2 SMNVEV (reference sequence). The DNA for the CDR3 is TGTGCCAGCAGTCCCCAGGGGGCCTACTCAGATACGCAGTATTTT. Protein: CASSPQGAYSDTQYF.

In this sample, this clonotype turned up a few times. The CDR3 DNA reads TGCAGCGCAGCAGGGCACATGAACACTGAAGCTTTCTTT. Protein sequence: CSAAGHMNTEAFF. This sequence joins TRBV29-1 and TRBJ1-1, with D perhaps matching TRBD1 (5 bases). The V gene lost 7 bases and the J gene lost 0 bases, with 12 bases spanning the gap. This CDR3 spans 13 amino acids. Germline V lookup: CDR1 SQVTM, CDR2 ANQGSEA.

This clonotype has just a few counts. The rearrangement uses TRBV24-1 and TRBJ2-2; D is possibly TRBD2 (6 bases). Trimming took off 0 bases at V and 7 bases at J, with 14 bases between the two ends. The germline CDR1 and CDR2 sequences are KGHDR and SFDVKD. The CDR3 consists of 16 residues. CDR3 protein: CATSDLPPGAGGELFF. CDR3 coding DNA: TGTGCCACCAGTGATTTGCCCCCGGGAGCGGGCGGGGAGCTGTTTTTT.

This clonotype was observed at least ten times. V and J are TRBV9 and TRBJ2-7; D gene unclear. This CDR3 is 13 amino acids long. Trimming stripped 0 bases from V and 1 base from J, with 5 bases between. CDR1 and CDR2 from the germline V gene are SGDLS and YYNGEE. In DNA form, the CDR3 reads TGTGCCAGCAGCGTAGGGAGTTCCTACGAGCAGTACTTC. This encodes CASSVGSSYEQYF.

The chain uses TRBV24-1 and TRBJ2-3; TRBD2 agrees at 8 bases. Germline V gene data show CDR1 as KGHDR and CDR2 as SFDVKD. V dropped 9 bases and J dropped 0; count of bases not matched to a gene: 4. The CDR3 totals 14 residues. In DNA, the CDR3 is TGTGCCACCCACGGGGGGGGGAGCACAGATACGCAGTATTTT. It translates to CATHGGGSTDTQYF.

Only a few counts were recorded for this clonotype. This rearrangement joins TRBV6-6 to TRBJ1-1, with D tentatively TRBD1 (5 bases). This CDR3 has 12 residues. The V end lost 6 bases, the J end lost 8 bases, and 13 bases lay between the germline ends. Germline CDR1 and CDR2: MNHNY and SVGAGI (reference sequence). The CDR3 sequence: CASSQQVGEAFF. The CDR3, as DNA: TGTGCCAGCAGCCAACAGGTGGGAGAAGCTTTCTTT.

This clonotype was recorded many times. The J gene is TRBJ2-4, the V gene TRBV12-3 or TRBV12-4, with D unresolved. Trimming pared 4 bases from V and 4 bases from J, leaving 8 bases between. This CDR3 is 13 amino acids long. Written as DNA, the CDR3 is TGTGCCAGCAGTTCCCTAGGTAAAAACATTCAGTACTTC. Translated, it gives CASSSLGKNIQYF.

In this sample, this clonotype turned up a few times. The chain combines TRBV7-8 with TRBJ2-1; TRBD2 is a possible D gene (5 bases). Germline V lookup: CDR1 SGHVS, CDR2 FQNEAQ. The CDR3 sequence is 14 residues long. Trimming stripped 8 bases from V and 3 bases from J, with 14 bases between. CDR3 nucleotide sequence: TGTGCCAGCCTCATTAGCCGGGGCTACAATGAGCAGTTCTTC. Translation: CASLISRGYNEQFF.

This clonotype appeared a few times. The CDR3 DNA reads as TGCGCCAGCAGCCAAGATTCCACCGCCAACTATGGCTACACCTTC. This sequence encodes CASSQDSTANYGYTF. This chain links TRBV4-3 with TRBJ1-2; D unclear. Germline lookup yields CDR1 LGHNA and CDR2 YSLEER. The CDR3 contains 15 residues. Deletions cut 0 bases from V and 2 bases from J, with 10 bases between.

In its sample, this clonotype was seen a few times. This sequence joins TRBV3-1 and TRBJ2-1; 9 bases fit TRBD2. Trimming cost V 3 bases and J 1 base; bases outside gene matches: 4. This CDR3 has 16 residues. CDR1 is LGHDT, CDR2 YNNKEL, per germline (reference sequence). The CDR3 region is CASSHLSGGSYNEQFF. CDR3 DNA sequence: TGTGCCAGCAGCCACCTTAGCGGGGGATCCTACAATGAGCAGTTCTTC.

This clonotype has at least ten counts. The chain is built from TRBV7-2 and TRBJ2-2; a weak D match, TRBD1 (6 bases). CDR1 SGHTA and CDR2 FQGNSA come from the germline V gene. The germline V and J ends were trimmed by 4 bases and 9 bases, with 15 bases remaining between them. The CDR3 length is 14 residues. The CDR3 DNA is TGTGCCAGCAGCTCACCGACAGGTTCCCGGGAGCTGTTTTTT. This encodes CASSSPTGSRELFF.

This clonotype was counted ten times or more. The V call is TRBV12-3 or TRBV12-4, the J call TRBJ2-1; the match to TRBD1 covers 9 bases. V was clipped by 6 bases and J by 1 base; unmatched bases: 4. This CDR3 comprises 15 residues. DNA of the CDR3: TGTGCCAGCAGGGGGGGGACAGGGTCCTACAATGAGCAGTTCTTC. It codes for CASRGGTGSYNEQFF.

This clonotype was recorded once. The chain is built from TRBV3-1 and TRBJ2-5; D is perhaps TRBD1 or TRBD2 (5 bases each). CDR1 is LGHDT, CDR2 YNNKEL, per germline (reference sequence). Between the trimmed V and J ends, which lost 0 bases and 5 bases, there was a span of 13 bases. The length of the CDR3 is 15 residues. CDR3 region: CASSQDNRGRETQYF. The CDR3 DNA is TGTGCCAGCAGCCAAGATAATCGGGGCCGGGAGACCCAGTACTTC.

CDR3 sequence reads: CSARWSDTQYF. In nucleotides, the CDR3 is TGCAGTGCGAGATGGTCAGATACGCAGTATTTT. The chain recombines TRBV20-1 with TRBJ2-3; D gene ambiguous. V lost 6 bases, J lost 4 bases, and 8 bases lay in between. Per germline, CDR1 DFQATT and CDR2 SNEGSKA (reference sequence). The CDR3 is made up of 11 amino acids.

This clonotype was seen only a few times. The rearrangement uses TRBV29-1 and TRBJ2-1; tentative D call: TRBD2 (6 bases). V lost 6 bases and J lost 7, with 19 bases in between. This CDR3 has 14 residues. Germline CDR1 SQVTM, CDR2 ANQGSEA. CDR3 residues: CSVAGRQGWNEQFF. The CDR3 nucleotides read TGCAGCGTAGCAGGGAGGCAGGGATGGAATGAGCAGTTCTTC.

Written as DNA, the CDR3 is TGTGCCAGCAGTGAATGGGACATGAGCTACGAGCAGTACTTC. This codes for CASSEWDMSYEQYF. The rearrangement uses TRBV25-1 and TRBJ2-7; TRBD1 might be the D (6 bases). This CDR3 contains 14 residues. Trimming pared 1 base from V and 3 bases from J, leaving 10 bases between. The germline V gene has CDR1 MGHDK and CDR2 SYGVNS.

This clonotype was seen more than once but under ten times. The chain joins TRBV20-1 to TRBJ1-1, with D unresolved. CDR1 is DFQATT and CDR2 is SNEGSKA in the germline V gene (reference sequence). The CDR3 length is 15 residues. V was shortened by 1 base and J by 6 bases, with 18 bases between the two germline ends. CDR3 loop: CSARGSTGFKAEAFF. In nucleotides, the CDR3 is TGCAGTGCTAGAGGCTCCACGGGCTTTAAGGCTGAAGCTTTCTTT.

The chain joins TRBV27 to TRBJ2-3; tentative D call: TRBD2 (5 bases). The V gene's germline CDR1 is MNHEY and CDR2 SMNVEV (reference sequence). V lost 5 bases and J 6 bases, leaving 18 bases between the germline ends. The CDR3 totals 15 residues. CDR3 sequence reads: CASSQRADRPDTQYF. The CDR3 DNA reads as TGTGCCAGCAGTCAAAGAGCGGACCGGCCGGATACGCAGTATTTT.

This chain links TRBV25-1 with TRBJ2-7; D not certain. The CDR3 spans 11 residues. V was pared by 5 bases and J by 5 bases, with 7 bases between. Germline CDR1 MGHDK, CDR2 SYGVNS. As DNA, the CDR3 is TGTGCCAGCAGTCAGGCCGACGAGCAGTACTTC. This encodes CASSQADEQYF.

CDR3 in amino acids: CASSSPEGYGANVLTF. In DNA, the CDR3 is TGTGCCAGCAGTTCCCCGGAGGGGTATGGGGCCAACGTCCTGACTTTC. V and J are TRBV6-5 and TRBJ2-6; tentatively, D is TRBD2 (6 bases). The V gene lost 4 bases and the J gene lost 3 bases, with 13 bases spanning the gap. The CDR3 loop spans 16 amino acids. Germline V gives CDR1 MNHEY, CDR2 SVGAGI.

This clonotype was seen more than once but under ten times. V is TRBV24-1 and J is TRBJ1-1; 7 bases fit TRBD1. Germline CDR1 and CDR2: KGHDR and SFDVKD. Trimming took 2 bases from V and 3 from J; bases not matched to a gene: 8. The CDR3 spans 16 residues. CDR3 protein: CATSDSAGGKYTEAFF. The CDR3 region has the DNA TGTGCCACCAGTGATTCGGCAGGGGGAAAATACACTGAAGCTTTCTTT.

The rearrangement uses TRBV5-1 and TRBJ2-7; possibly TRBD2 for D (5 bases). Germline V lookup: CDR1 SGHRS, CDR2 YFSETQ. The V gene lost 2 bases and the J gene lost 7 bases, with 13 bases spanning the gap. This CDR3 comprises 13 residues. CDR3 coding DNA: TGCGCCAGCAGCTTTGACTACTTTTCGGAGCAGTACTTC. Encoded protein: CASSFDYFSEQYF.